Described below is a single T cell receptor beta chain sequence and its context. Its antigen is not known. Being one base from a much bigger clone, this may be a read error. The sample comes from a study of CD8 T cells in ankylosing spondylitis. Researchers built TCR beta libraries using quantitative 5'-RACE with molecular barcodes. One entry per CDR3 protein, called by TCRdb with MiXCR from the 5' RACE reads. This repertoire shows about 320,000 distinct CDR3 sequences, around 10% found once; its top ten account for 8% to 9.5%. Study observations and caveats: Seemingly distinctive of ankylosing spondylitis blood was a TCR beta motif formed by eight highly homologous variants.

This receptor was taken from a female donor with ankylosing spondylitis or in good health (not recorded which). The sequenced material came from blood, either unsorted or a sorted T cell fraction (not recorded which).

The CDR3: CASSAPGHVGFEQYF. CDR3 DNA sequence: TGCGCCAGCAGCGCCCCGGGACATGTCGGATTCGAGCAGTACTTC. The chain links TRBV5-1 to TRBJ2-7; D possibly corresponds to TRBD1 (6 bases). CDR1 is SGHRS and CDR2 is YFSETQ in the germline V gene. The V gene lost 4 bases and the J gene lost 6 bases, with 20 bases spanning the gap. The CDR3 runs to 15 residues.